The 14 T cell receptor beta chains below were found in one sample sequenced in a study of blood T cell repertoires in COVID-19. The table came from immunoSEQ multiplex PCR; TCRdb's copy has only in-frame clones and leaves some out. This table holds 40,000 to 55,000 clones, around four fifths found once. Sequencing was carried out using PBMCs or T cells enriched from blood (not recorded which). These receptors all stem from a woman aged 50 to 60 with acute COVID-19.

The rearrangement joins TRBV12-3 or TRBV12-4 to TRBJ1-3; perhaps TRBD1 as D (6 bases). V was cut by 9 bases and J by 0 bases, with 9 bases left in between. The CDR3 has 13 residues. The CDR3 reads CASGQNSGNTIYF. The CDR3 bases are TGTGCCAGTGGACAGAACTCTGGAAACACCATATATTTT.

V and J are TRBV3-1 (or the pseudogene TRBV3-2) and TRBJ2-7, with 7 bases that match TRBD2. This CDR3 is built from 14 residues. Germline V gives CDR1 LGHDT, CDR2 YNNKEL (reference sequence). V lost 2 bases to trimming and J lost 4 bases; unmatched junction nucleotides: 5. CDR3 coding DNA: TGTGCCAGCAGCCAAATGACGGGGGGTTACGAGCAGTACTTC. Translated, it gives CASSQMTGGYEQYF.

The chain joins TRBV5-4 to TRBJ2-5; 8 bases align to TRBD2. The CDR3 is 14 amino acids. V was clipped by 4 bases and J by 4 bases; unmatched bases: 6. CDR1 SGHNT and CDR2 YYREEE come from the germline V gene (reference sequence). The DNA for the CDR3 is TGTGCCAGCAGCCCCACCGGGACTAGAGAGACCCAGTACTTC. Its translation is CASSPTGTRETQYF.

The genes are TRBV25-1 and TRBJ1-4, with D uncertain. The germline V and J ends were trimmed by 2 bases and 2 bases, with 6 bases remaining between them. This CDR3 is 14 amino acids long. Germline V gene lookup returns CDR1 MGHDK and CDR2 SYGVNS. The CDR3 sequence is CASSERSTNEKLFF. The DNA of the CDR3 is TGTGCCAGCAGTGAACGGAGTACTAATGAAAAACTGTTTTTT.

The rearrangement uses TRBV7-9 and TRBJ2-7; TRBD1 matches 9 bases. The CDR3 runs to 16 residues. With V trimmed by 3 bases and J by 3 bases, 9 bases remained unmatched. Germline assignment: CDR1 SEHNR and CDR2 FQNEAQ (reference sequence). This CDR3 reads CASSFPLRDRVYEQYF. CDR3 in DNA: TGTGCCAGCAGCTTTCCTCTCCGGGACAGGGTCTACGAGCAGTACTTC. Based on the CDR3 plus reference TRBV7-9 and TRBJ2-7, the full variable domain is DTGVSQNPRHKITKRGQNVTFRCDPISEHNRLYWYRQTLGQGPEFLTYFQNEAQLEKSRLLSDRFSAERPKGSFSTLEIQRTEQGDSAMYLCASSFPLRDRVYEQYFGPGTRLTVT.

The rearrangement uses TRBV27 and TRBJ2-7; 9 bases fit TRBD1. The V gene's germline CDR1 is MNHEY and CDR2 SMNVEV (reference sequence). The CDR3 is 16 amino acids. J gave up 3 bases and V 2 bases, and 8 bases lay outside the gene matches. This CDR3 reads CASSLGGQGQFYEQYF. CDR3 DNA sequence: TGTGCCAGCAGTTTAGGAGGACAGGGGCAGTTCTACGAGCAGTACTTC.

The chain links TRBV28 to TRBJ1-5; no reliable D call. V lost 8 bases, J lost 0 bases, and 14 bases lay in between. There are 15 residues in the CDR3. Looked up from germline, CDR1 is MDHEN and CDR2 is SYDVKM. CDR3 sequence (DNA): TGTGCCAGCTACGAGGAGGGCTATAGCAATCAGCCCCAGCATTTT. The encoded protein is CASYEEGYSNQPQHF. Looking up the rest from reference TRBV28 and TRBJ1-5 gives the full variable domain: DVKVTQSSRYLVKRTGEKVFLECVQDMDHENMFWYRQDPGLGLRLIYFSYDVKMKEKGDIPEGYSVSREKKERFSLILESASTNQTSMYLCASYEEGYSNQPQHFGDGTRLSIL.

The chain couples TRBV3-1 (or the pseudogene TRBV3-2) to TRBJ1-2, with D possibly matching TRBD1 (6 bases). V gave up 1 base and J gave up 6 bases, with 15 bases separating them. The germline V gene encodes CDR1 LGHDT and CDR2 YNNKEL (reference sequence). The CDR3 extends over 15 amino acids. The CDR3 nucleotides are TGTGCCAGCAGCCAAGTGACCCTCAGGGGAGATGGCTACACCTTC. It is translated as CASSQVTLRGDGYTF.

The chain combines TRBV5-1 with TRBJ2-5; D might be TRBD2 (6 bases). This CDR3 contains 14 residues. Germline CDR1 is SGHRS and CDR2 is YFSETQ. Trimming shortened V by 4 bases and J by 4 bases, and 14 bases separated the two germline ends. The CDR3 reads CASSRDLGGETQYF. CDR3 bases: TGCGCCAGCAGCCGAGACTTGGGAGGAGAGACCCAGTACTTC.

J is TRBJ1-2 and V is TRBV28; TRBD1 matches at 11 bases. Trimming cost V 6 bases and J 1 base; bases outside gene matches: 13. The CDR3 length is 18 residues. Germline values: CDR1 MDHEN, CDR2 SYDVKM. CDR3 sequence (DNA): TGTGCCAGCAGCGGATCTCCGGGACAGGGGGTTTTTAACTATGGCTACACCTTC. It specifies CASSGSPGQGVFNYGYTF.

The rearrangement links TRBV7-9 to TRBJ2-5, with 13 bases that match TRBD2. CDR1 SEHNR and CDR2 FQNEAQ come from the germline V gene (reference sequence). The CDR3 loop spans 16 amino acids. V was pared by 4 bases and J by 1 base, with 3 bases of the junction left unmatched. The CDR3 sequence is CASSSTSGGAQETQYF. The CDR3 DNA follows: TGTGCCAGCAGCTCCACTAGCGGGGGGGCCCAAGAGACCCAGTACTTC.

CDR3 sequence (DNA): TGTGCCAGCTCACCGCTTACCAGTAATGAAAAACTGTTTTTT. The encoded protein is CASSPLTSNEKLFF. The V call is TRBV18, the J call TRBJ1-4, with D unclear. CDR1 KGHSH and CDR2 LQKENI come from the germline V gene. The ends were cut back, 3 bases at V and 4 bases at J, with 9 bases in the middle. The CDR3 is made up of 14 amino acids. The full variable domain, with the rest looked up from reference TRBV18 and TRBJ1-4, is NAGVMQNPRHLVRRRGQEARLRCSPMKGHSHVYWYRQLPEEGLKFMVYLQKENIIDESGMPKERFSAEFPKEGPSILRIQQVVRGDSAAYFCASSPLTSNEKLFFGSGTQLSVL.

The chain carries TRBV14 and TRBJ2-7; tentative D call: TRBD1 (6 bases). The V end lost 2 bases, the J end lost 0 bases, and 17 bases lay between the germline ends. This CDR3 has 17 residues. Germline V gene sequence: CDR1 SGHDN, CDR2 FVKESK. CDR3 sequence reads: CASSQLLQGSSSYEQYF. CDR3 coding DNA: TGTGCCAGCAGCCAACTTCTTCAGGGGTCGAGCTCCTACGAGCAGTACTTC.

This sequence joins TRBV4-1 and TRBJ2-1; maybe TRBD2 (6 bases). CDR3 length equals 13 residues. Deletions cut 0 bases from V and 10 bases from J, with 10 bases between. CDR1 and CDR2 from the germline V gene are MGHRA and YSYEKL. The CDR3 nucleotides read TGCGCCAGCAGCCAAGAGTGGGGGAGGGAGCAGTTCTTC. Translation: CASSQEWGREQFF.